These T cell receptor beta chains were read from a single sample in a study of human T cells and chemical hapten exposure. TCRdb recomputed calls from the reads with MiXCR, one row per CDR3 protein. Seen here are 100,000 to 150,000 distinct CDR3 sequences, 8.5% observed once, and the top ten hold about 1.4%. Material for sequencing was whole blood. The source of these receptors is a human donor in good health. Some clones in this sample may be carry-over from other donors' samples. Both conserved end residues are trimmed from each CDR3.

TRBJ2-7,TRBV5-1,11,ASIDGSTSEQY
TRBJ2-3,TRBV7-2,17,ASSRSIPGLAGGSDTQY
TRBJ2-7,TRBV10-1,9,ASSQGNEQY
TRBJ1-1,TRBV6-2/TRBV6-3,12,ASSPPVHGTEAF
TRBJ2-3,TRBV5-6,14,ASSSSPRGSTDTQY
TRBJ1-2,TRBV3-1,13,ASSQGQGAGGGYT
TRBJ2-1,TRBV15,11,ATSRDQGGEQF
TRBJ1-2,TRBV7-3,11,ASSSGQGYGYT
TRBJ1-2,TRBV20-1,12,SAGRGQTLYGYT
TRBJ1-5,TRBV20-1,14,SASDSGQSLNQPQH
TRBJ2-3,TRBV5-1,15,ASSLDLAGGSTDTQY
TRBJ1-4,TRBV5-1,13,ASSSDGLRDEKLF
TRBJ1-1,TRBV6-5,11,ASSYGSPIGAF
TRBJ1-1,TRBV5-6,12,ASSLKARDTEAF
TRBJ2-7,TRBV20-1,14,SARARRGTGFDEQY
TRBJ1-2,TRBV12-3/TRBV12-4,14,ASSFSQGEHGIGYT
TRBJ1-5,TRBV12-5,14,ASGLEDGGSGQPQH
TRBJ2-1,TRBV7-8,11,ASSVSRGGEQF
TRBJ2-5,TRBV10-2,11,ASSESGRETQY
TRBJ1-3,TRBV27,13,ASRKQGYRGNTIY
TRBJ2-5,TRBV5-1,13,ASSLGQGALETQY
TRBJ2-7,TRBV19,11,ASEGQEDYEQY
TRBJ2-7,TRBV12-3/TRBV12-4,14,ASSLQIQGFTYEQY
TRBJ2-3,TRBV19,13,ASSTIGTRTDTQY
TRBJ1-3,TRBV15,12,ATSREGDGNTIY
TRBJ1-5,TRBV28,12,ASRPDSFNQPQH
TRBJ2-7,TRBV11-2,13,ASSPPGLNQDEQY
TRBJ2-1,TRBV12-3/TRBV12-4,11,ASSSGRYNEQF
TRBJ1-5,TRBV6-1,14,ASSSTGGYGNQPQH
TRBJ2-3,TRBV20-1,14,SARDEATSWGDTQY
TRBJ2-1,TRBV7-2,14,ASSYKGAYSYNEQF
TRBJ1-1,TRBV27,14,ASSPGTGILNTEAF
TRBJ2-1,TRBV7-2,14,ASSRLAGGYGGEQF
TRBJ1-2,TRBV14,14,ASSRRRRTGNYGYT
TRBJ2-5,TRBV10-2,12,ASSEPHRGETQY
TRBJ2-6,TRBV29-1,15,SVGGGQGDSGANVLT
TRBJ2-7,TRBV27,12,ASSPRTATYEQY
TRBJ1-1,TRBV7-2,14,ASSLALIEENTEAF
TRBJ1-1,TRBV20-1,16,SARGETGTGRRNTEAF
TRBJ2-7,TRBV29-1,10,SVDVRGNEQY
TRBJ1-2,TRBV7-2,10,ASSLSPTGYT